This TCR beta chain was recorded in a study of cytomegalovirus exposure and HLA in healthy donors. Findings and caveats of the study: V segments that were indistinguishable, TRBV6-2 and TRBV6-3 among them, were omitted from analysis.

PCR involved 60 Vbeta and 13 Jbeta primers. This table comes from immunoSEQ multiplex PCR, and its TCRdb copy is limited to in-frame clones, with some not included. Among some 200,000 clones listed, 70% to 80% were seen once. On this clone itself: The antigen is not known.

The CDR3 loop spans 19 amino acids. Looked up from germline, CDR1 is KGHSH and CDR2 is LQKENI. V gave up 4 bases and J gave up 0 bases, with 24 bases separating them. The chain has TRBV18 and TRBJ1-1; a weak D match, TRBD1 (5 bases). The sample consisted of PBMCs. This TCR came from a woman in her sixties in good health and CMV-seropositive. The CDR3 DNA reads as TGTGCCAGCTCACGGGTTAAACTGCAGGGCGTCTCATTGAACACTGAAGCTTTCTTT. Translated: CASSRVKLQGVSLNTEAFF.